This T cell receptor (beta chain) was sequenced for a study of cytomegalovirus exposure and HLA in healthy donors. General study results and limits: Cytomegalovirus-associated TCR beta chains were listed, numbering 150 to 200. Upon later analysis, TCR association rates were observed to vary by HLA locus, being highest for DRB1 and lowest for HLA-C. In a later analysis, most CMV-associated TCR beta chains appeared HLA-restricted.

It was with 60 Vbeta and 13 Jbeta primers that the PCR ran. Repertoires were generated with immunoSEQ multiplex PCR, while TCRdb's copy carries only in-frame clones and drops some. Among roughly 200,000 clones listed, just under 70% were seen once. A remark on this clone: Its antigen is undetermined.

The sequenced sample consisted of PBMCs. The sequence came from a man between 35 and 55 years old in good health and CMV-seropositive.

The DNA for the CDR3 is TGTGCCAGTGGTCAGAGGGCTGTATATGGCTACACCTTC. Residues: CASGQRAVYGYTF. The V gene is TRBV19, the J gene TRBJ1-2; D unresolved. Trimming stripped 8 bases from V and 5 bases from J, with 15 bases between. The CDR3 totals 13 residues. Germline values: CDR1 LNHDA, CDR2 SQIVND (reference sequence).